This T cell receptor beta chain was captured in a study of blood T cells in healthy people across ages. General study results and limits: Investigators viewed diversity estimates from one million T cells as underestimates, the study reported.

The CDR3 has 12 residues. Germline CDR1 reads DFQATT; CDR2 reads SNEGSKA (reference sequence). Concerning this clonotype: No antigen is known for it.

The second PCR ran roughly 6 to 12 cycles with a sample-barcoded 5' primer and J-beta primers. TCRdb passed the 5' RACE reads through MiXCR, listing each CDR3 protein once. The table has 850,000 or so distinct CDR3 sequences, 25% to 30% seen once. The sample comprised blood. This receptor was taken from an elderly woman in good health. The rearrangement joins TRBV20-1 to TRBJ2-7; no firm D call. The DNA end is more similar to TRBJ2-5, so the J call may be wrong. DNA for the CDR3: TGCAGTGCTAGAGGGCAGGAAGAGACCCAGTACTTC. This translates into CSARGQEETQYF.